This record looks at one T cell receptor (beta chain) sequence and its context. Its specificity is unknown. A second roughly 7 to 11 cycle PCR used barcoded and J-beta primers. Each CDR3 protein is one row after TCRdb ran MiXCR on the 5' RACE reads. The profile covers roughly 1.6 million distinct CDR3 sequences, with about 35% appearing a single time and about 11% taken by the ten largest. This sample was taken from a study of blood T cells in healthy people across ages. This CDR3 contains 15 residues. The germline gives CDR1 MGHRA, CDR2 YSYEKL. V was clipped by 4 bases and J by 4 bases; unmatched bases: 8. Study-wide points: Older individuals had lower TCR beta diversity per million T cells (the decline was roughly linear). Considered underestimates were the diversity estimates obtained from one million T cells.

All donors came from Russia, were Caucasian and healthy, and spanned ages about 6 to 90. Peripheral blood, roughly 11 milliliters per donor, was collected. The source material was blood. This sequence joins TRBV4-1 and TRBJ2-5, with TRBD1 matching 8 bases. This receptor was taken from a woman in her 30s in good health. CDR3 sequence reads: CASSRIVQGGETQYF. The CDR3 region has the DNA TGCGCCAGCAGCCGGATAGTACAGGGGGGAGAGACCCAGTACTTC.